This record covers a single TCR beta chain. Its target is unknown. The assay was immunoSEQ multiplex PCR, and TCRdb's table has in-frame clones only and misses some. The top ten hold around a sixth of the sample, which has around 120,000 clones, approximately 88% seen once. The entry originates in a study of T cell responses to AZD1222 COVID-19 vaccine. The V end was cut by 7 bases, the J end by 5 bases, with 12 bases between. The CDR3 has 12 amino acids. General study findings and limits: Baseline serostatus was positive in only a handful of AZD1222 recipients.

This TCR was recovered from an adult in good health. The chain links TRBV12-3 or TRBV12-4 to TRBJ2-7, with a weak D call TRBD1 (5 bases). The specimen was peripheral blood, collected on day 0 of MenACWY control vaccination. The CDR3 here is CASTWQGNEQYF. The CDR3 DNA sequence: TGTGCCAGCACGTGGCAGGGCAACGAGCAGTACTTC.